One and the same sample provided the 23 T cell receptor beta chains below, sequenced in a study of T cells in Graves' hyperthyroidism and ophthalmopathy. Amplification of TCR beta CDR3 regions used RNA as the template. An initial round of RT-PCR targeting the TCR CDR3 relied on the HTBI primer set. TCRdb itself ran the multiplex PCR reads through MiXCR, one entry per CDR3 protein. The data contain almost 350,000 distinct CDR3 sequences, around 18% of them singletons. The specimen sequenced was blood. These receptors all come from a woman aged 40 to 50 with Graves' ophthalmopathy.

This clonotype was recorded at least ten times. The chain recombines TRBV5-1 with TRBJ1-2, with 8 bases lining up with TRBD1. Germline V lookup: CDR1 SGHRS, CDR2 YFSETQ. The CDR3 length is 16 residues. The V and J ends lost 4 bases and 4 bases, in that order; junction bases with no gene match: 12. CDR3 sequence reads: CASSTSTQGASYGYTF. CDR3 coding DNA: TGCGCCAGCAGCACGAGTACTCAGGGGGCGAGCTATGGCTACACCTTC.

This clonotype came up once. The rearrangement links TRBV12-3 or TRBV12-4 to TRBJ2-7; tentatively, D is TRBD1 (6 bases). This CDR3 has 15 amino acids. The V and J ends lost 7 bases and 1 base respectively, with 17 bases between them. CDR3 sequence reads: CASKMTGPLSYEQYF. CDR3 DNA sequence: TGTGCCAGCAAGATGACAGGACCGCTTTCCTACGAGCAGTACTTC.

Only a few counts were recorded for this clonotype. The chain uses TRBV4-1 and TRBJ1-2; 9 nucleotides line up with TRBD1. J gave up 8 bases and V 0 bases, and 13 bases lay outside the gene matches. CDR1 and CDR2 (germline): MGHRA, YSYEKL. The CDR3 is made up of 17 amino acids. The CDR3 sequence is CASSQDEAPGTGFGYTF. In nucleotides, the CDR3 is TGCGCCAGCAGCCAAGATGAGGCTCCCGGGACAGGGTTCGGCTACACCTTC.

This clonotype appeared many times. The V call is TRBV28, the J call TRBJ1-5, with D unclear. The CDR3 covers 11 residues. Trimming left V 7 bases short and J 2 bases short, with 3 bases between. Germline V gene data show CDR1 as MDHEN and CDR2 as SYDVKM. For the CDR3, the DNA is TGTGCCAGCAACGGCAATCAGCCCCAGCATTTT. It encodes CASNGNQPQHF.

This clonotype was seen repeatedly, ten times or more. The chain is built from TRBV20-1 and TRBJ2-5, with TRBD2 matching 7 bases. The germline V gene has CDR1 DFQATT and CDR2 SNEGSKA (reference sequence). CDR3 size: 14 residues. The V segment lost 2 bases and the J segment 1 base; nucleotides outside the gene matches: 4. CDR3 loop: CSARWASGQETQYF. The DNA for the CDR3 is TGCAGTGCTAGATGGGCTAGCGGCCAAGAGACCCAGTACTTC.

This clonotype was counted between two and nine times. This CDR3 is CASSSSGTGGNGYTF. The CDR3 bases are TGTGCCAGCAGCTCCTCCGGGACAGGGGGCAATGGCTACACCTTC. The chain links TRBV7-8 to TRBJ1-2, with 12 bases fitting TRBD1. CDR3 length equals 15 residues. CDR1 and CDR2 (germline): SGHVS, FQNEAQ. The ends lost 4 bases at V and 6 bases at J; junction bases unmatched: 6.

This clonotype was found a few times. This rearrangement joins TRBV6-2 or TRBV6-3 to TRBJ1-5, with 8 bases aligning to TRBD1. The germline gives CDR1 MNHEY, CDR2 SVGEGT. The V and J ends lost 5 bases and 1 base, in that order; junction bases with no gene match: 7. The length of the CDR3 is 16 residues. CDR3 sequence: CASSLDRELSNQPQHF. The CDR3 DNA sequence: TGTGCCAGCAGTCTGGACAGGGAATTAAGCAATCAGCCCCAGCATTTT.

This clonotype was seen many times. CDR3 residues: CSVGPKSGNTIYF. The DNA for the CDR3 is TGCAGCGTTGGGCCAAAAAGTGGAAACACCATATATTTT. This chain links TRBV29-1 with TRBJ1-3; D uncertain. Trimming removed 4 bases from V and 3 bases from J, with 10 bases in between. The CDR3 covers 13 residues. CDR1 SQVTM and CDR2 ANQGSEA come from the germline V gene.

This clonotype was found a few times. The V and J genes are TRBV18 and TRBJ2-7, with TRBD1 matching over 9 bases. The CDR3 totals 14 residues. The germline CDR1 and CDR2 sequences are KGHSH and LQKENI. The junction had 3 bases not matched to a gene; V was cut back by 3 bases and J by 3 bases. The CDR3 DNA reads TGTGCCAGCTCACCTCAGGGACAGGGCTACGAGCAGTACTTC. Its translation: CASSPQGQGYEQYF.

The chain is built from TRBV5-1 and TRBJ1-1, with D unclear. This CDR3 region has 14 residues. V shed 2 bases and J shed 2 bases, with 10 bases lying between them. The V gene's germline CDR1 is SGHRS and CDR2 YFSETQ. The CDR3, as DNA: TGCGCCAGCAGCTTTTGGCAGGATAACACTGAAGCTTTCTTT. Translated, it gives CASSFWQDNTEAFF.

In its sample, this clonotype was seen many times. This chain links TRBV4-1 with TRBJ2-4; 7 bases align to TRBD1. Germline V gene sequence: CDR1 MGHRA, CDR2 YSYEKL. V shed 3 bases and J 10 bases; nucleotides not matched to a gene: 6. The CDR3 is made up of 13 amino acids. This CDR3 is CASSQGQPGIQYF. The CDR3 DNA is TGCGCCAGCAGCCAGGGACAGCCTGGGATTCAGTACTTC.

The rearrangement joins TRBV20-1 to TRBJ2-2; D call uncertain. The CDR3 covers 12 residues. V lost 5 bases, J lost 4 bases, and 8 bases lay in between. Germline V gives CDR1 DFQATT, CDR2 SNEGSKA (reference sequence). DNA for the CDR3: TGCAGTGCTCCCTGGGGCACCGGGGAGCTGTTTTTT. Its protein product is CSAPWGTGELFF.

This clonotype was found many times. The V gene is TRBV11-2, the J gene TRBJ2-5, with 8 positions matching TRBD2. The CDR3 is 15 amino acids. V trimming: 5 bases; J trimming: 3 bases; junction bases outside the gene matches: 8. Per germline, CDR1 SGHAT and CDR2 FQNNGV. The CDR3 loop reads CASSHLGGAEETQYF. Here the CDR3 DNA reads TGTGCCAGCAGCCACCTCGGGGGGGCCGAAGAGACCCAGTACTTC.

The chain uses TRBV13 and TRBJ2-3; 8 positions agree with TRBD2. The CDR3 runs to 19 residues. The J segment lost 6 bases and the V segment lost 5 bases, leaving 22 bases of the junction unmatched. Germline CDR1 reads PRHDT; CDR2 reads FYEKMQ (reference sequence). The CDR3 DNA reads as TGTGCCAGCAGCCTTGACCGCGGGGTCGGCGGGAGGCCGAAGGATACGCAGTATTTT. It is translated as CASSLDRGVGGRPKDTQYF.

The chain employs TRBV6-5 and TRBJ1-2, with D perhaps TRBD1 (6 bases). The germline V gene encodes CDR1 MNHEY and CDR2 SVGAGI. CDR3 length: 14 amino acids. Trimming cost V 0 bases and J 6 bases, with 11 bases left between them. The CDR3 coding sequence is TGTGCCAGCAGTTACTCCCCGGACAGCAATGGCTACACCTTC. Its translation is CASSYSPDSNGYTF.

This clonotype was counted at least ten times. This chain connects TRBV7-3 to TRBJ2-7, with D possibly matching TRBD1 (5 bases). The CDR3 sequence is 14 residues long. Germline V gene data show CDR1 as SGHTA and CDR2 as FQGTGA. Trimming removed 8 bases at V and 0 bases at J, with 14 bases between. As DNA, the CDR3 is TGTGCCAGCTCGACAGTTCTCTTCTCCTACGAGCAGTACTTC. Protein sequence: CASSTVLFSYEQYF.

This clonotype was counted ten times or more. The V call is TRBV19, the J call TRBJ2-1; 10 bases fit TRBD2. The V gene end was trimmed by 8 bases and the J gene end by 4 bases; junction bases not matched to a gene: 5. Germline lookup yields CDR1 LNHDA and CDR2 SQIVND (reference sequence). This CDR3 spans 14 amino acids. The CDR3 sequence: CASGGLAKYNEQFF. The DNA for the CDR3 is TGTGCCAGTGGGGGACTAGCGAAGTACAATGAGCAGTTCTTC.

This clonotype was recorded many times. The chain carries TRBV30 and TRBJ1-5; possible D gene TRBD1, 5 bases. V was cut by 1 base and J by 3 bases, with 13 bases left in between. The length of the CDR3 is 15 residues. The germline gives CDR1 GTSNPN, CDR2 SVGIG (reference sequence). The CDR3 nucleotides are TGTGCCTGGAGTGGAGGCAGGGCACTCAATCAGCCCCAGCATTTT. This translates into CAWSGGRALNQPQHF. Filled out from reference TRBV30 and TRBJ1-5, the complete variable domain reads SQTIHQWPATLVQPVGSPLSLECTVEGTSNPNLYWYRQAAGRGLQLLFYSVGIGQISSEVPQNLSASRPQDRQFILSSKKLLLSDSGFYLCAWSGGRALNQPQHFGDGTRLSIL.

This clonotype came up many times. The rearrangement links TRBV11-1 to TRBJ2-1; D remains unclear. The V end was cut by 5 bases, the J end by 8 bases, with 10 bases between. The CDR3 spans 12 residues. Germline V gene lookup returns CDR1 SGHAT and CDR2 FQDESV (reference sequence). The CDR3 DNA follows: TGTGCCAGCAGCCCAAACAGTGATGAGCAGTTCTTC. Protein product: CASSPNSDEQFF. The variable domain in full, with the rest retrieved from reference TRBV11-1 and TRBJ2-1, is EAEVAQSPRYKITEKSQAVAFWCDPISGHATLYWYRQILGQGPELLVQFQDESVVDDSQLPKDRFSAERLKGVDSTLKIQPAELGDSAMYLCASSPNSDEQFFGPGTRLTVL.

V usage is TRBV20-1 and J usage is TRBJ2-2; maybe TRBD2 (6 bases). Germline CDR1 reads DFQATT; CDR2 reads SNEGSKA (reference sequence). The ends were cut back, 2 bases at V and 0 bases at J, with 7 bases in the middle. CDR3 length equals 14 residues. CDR3 nucleotide sequence: TGCAGTGCTAGAAGGGACTCGAACACCGGGGAGCTGTTTTTT. Translated: CSARRDSNTGELFF.

The V and J genes are TRBV6-2 or TRBV6-3 and TRBJ2-7, with 10 bases fitting TRBD1. The CDR3 is 19 amino acids. V dropped 2 bases and J dropped 5; count of bases not matched to a gene: 18. The germline V gene encodes CDR1 MNHEY and CDR2 SVGEGT. The CDR3 protein is CASSYAPSLRDRGAHEQYF. The CDR3 DNA is TGTGCCAGCAGTTACGCCCCCAGTCTCCGGGACAGGGGCGCCCACGAGCAGTACTTC.

This rearrangement joins TRBV20-1 to TRBJ2-7; TRBD1 matches 8 bases. The ends lost 1 base at V and 0 bases at J; junction bases unmatched: 5. The CDR3 contains 15 residues. The germline CDR1 and CDR2 sequences are DFQATT and SNEGSKA (reference sequence). For the CDR3, the DNA is TGCAGTGCTAGAGGGTACGGGACAGGCTCCTACGAGCAGTACTTC. This codes for CSARGYGTGSYEQYF.

This clonotype has a count of ten or more. The chain recombines TRBV6-5 with TRBJ1-1, with D tentatively TRBD1 (6 bases). CDR3 length: 14 amino acids. V shed 1 base and J shed 5 bases, with 11 bases lying between them. Germline assignment: CDR1 MNHEY and CDR2 SVGAGI. The CDR3 DNA reads TGTGCCAGCAGTTACTTTAACAGGGAAACTGAAGCTTTCTTT. Amino acids: CASSYFNRETEAFF.